Listed here is a single TCR beta chain. PCR primers comprised 60 Vbeta and 13 Jbeta primers. This table comes from immunoSEQ multiplex PCR, and its TCRdb copy is limited to in-frame clones, with some not included. The sample holds a few hundred thousand clones, roughly 80% seen once. The sample originates from a study of cytomegalovirus exposure and HLA in healthy donors. V dropped 11 bases and J dropped 3; count of bases not matched to a gene: 4. This CDR3 has 12 amino acids. Germline-derived CDR1 and CDR2 are SEHNR and FQNEAQ (reference sequence). The clonotype comes from a man aged 25-45 years in good health and CMV-seronegative. The rearrangement uses TRBV7-9 and TRBJ2-3, with 8 bases lining up with TRBD2. Sample: PBMCs. This CDR3 reads CASGGETDTQYF. DNA for the CDR3: TGTGCCTCCGGGGGGGAGACAGATACGCAGTATTTT.